This T cell receptor (beta chain) came from a study of T cell responses to AZD1222 COVID-19 vaccine. Study overall: Second-dose schedules of about 4 or about 12 weeks were combined. Study-wide results and limits: Among spike-specific TCRs, nearly half reportedly target unmutated variant regions. With two AZD1222 doses given, Spike-specific TCR breadth and depth both rose. Baseline serology detected seropositivity in only six AZD1222 recipients.

A word on this clone: As yet, its antigen is unknown.

The table came from immunoSEQ multiplex PCR; TCRdb's copy has only in-frame clones and leaves some out. The sample contains roughly 150,000 clones, roughly nine tenths of which appear only once. This CDR3 has 14 residues. Per the germline V gene, CDR1 is SGDLS and CDR2 is YYNGEE. V dropped 7 bases and J dropped 7; count of bases not matched to a gene: 11. Sequencing used peripheral blood, obtained on day 0 of AZD1222 vaccination. V usage is TRBV9 and J usage is TRBJ1-3; 7 positions agree with TRBD1. The TCR originated in an adult in good health. CDR3 coding DNA: TGTGCCAGCGGACCAGGGGGTCTAGATAACACCATATATTTT. It encodes CASGPGGLDNTIYF.